This is a list of T cell receptor beta chains from one sample in a study of T cell repertoires in cytomegalovirus infection. These receptors have no identified antigens. TCRdb passed the reads through MiXCR, listing each CDR3 protein once. The sample records approximately 730,000 distinct CDR3 sequences, roughly 28% being singletons. This specimen consisted of cultured CD8+ T cells from PBMCs, obtained from culture after CMV antigen stimulation. Every receptor here comes from a human donor in good health (CMV status not recorded). Some clones in this sample may be carry-over from other donors' samples. Both conserved end residues are part of each CDR3. D genes are given only for firm matches. Size values are once, few and many counts, or a class for expanded clones, and some rows have none.

>TRBV11-1|TRBJ2-5|TRBD2|many
CASSPPGLAGEETQYF
TGTGCCAGCAGCCCCCCCGGACTAGCGGGGGAAGAGACCCAGTACTTC
>TRBV7-9|TRBJ2-3|TRBD2|few
CASSLVETSGPTDTQYF
TGTGCCAGCAGCTTAGTTGAGACTAGCGGACCCACAGATACGCAGTATTTT
>TRBV6-1|TRBJ2-1|TRBD1|few
CASRKTGGIDEQFF
TGTGCCAGCAGAAAAACAGGGGGCATCGATGAGCAGTTCTTC
>TRBV12-3/TRBV12-4|TRBJ2-5|.|few
CASSDWTHQETQYF
TGTGCCAGCAGTGATTGGACACACCAAGAGACCCAGTACTTC
>TRBV19|TRBJ2-2|.|.
CASSPSGAGTGELFF
TGTGCCAGTAGTCCCTCTGGCGCGGGCACCGGGGAGCTGTTTTTT
>TRBV10-3|TRBJ1-1|.|.
CAIRPGEHPVAFF
TGTGCCATCAGGCCTGGAGAACACCCTGTAGCTTTCTTT
>TRBV7-9|TRBJ1-5|.|.
CASSFGPSNQPQHF
TGTGCCAGCAGCTTCGGGCCCTCCAATCAGCCCCAGCATTTT
>TRBV10-2|TRBJ2-7|TRBD1|.
CASRDRGPYEQYF
TGCGCCAGCAGGGACAGGGGGCCTTACGAGCAGTACTTC
>TRBV27|TRBJ2-7|.|.
CASSLTHRSEQYF
TGTGCCAGCAGTTTAACCCATCGGAGCGAGCAGTACTTC
>TRBV11-3|TRBJ2-1|.|.
CASSSPKDYPVHEQFF
TGTGCCAGCAGCTCCCCCAAGGACTACCCGGTGCATGAGCAGTTCTTC
>TRBV7-2|TRBJ2-1|.|many
CASSLLTSSGEQFF
TGTGCCAGCAGCTTGCTTACTAGCTCAGGTGAGCAGTTCTTC
>TRBV2|TRBJ1-4|.|few
CASSRQGVFTTNEKLFF
TGTGCCAGCAGCCGGCAGGGAGTTTTTACAACTAATGAAAAACTGTTTTTT
>TRBV19|TRBJ2-2|TRBD1|.
CASRGGTGGHTGELFF
TGTGCAAGCCGCGGGGGGACAGGGGGACATACCGGGGAGCTGTTTTTT
>TRBV7-6|TRBJ1-1|.|.
CASSSEGGMVLGAFF
TGTGCCAGCAGCTCGGAGGGTGGAATGGTGCTTGGAGCTTTCTTT
>TRBV9|TRBJ1-2|.|few
CASSVEGRSNYGYTF
TGTGCCAGCAGCGTAGAGGGCAGGAGTAACTATGGCTACACCTTC
>TRBV6-5|TRBJ2-3|TRBD2|.
CASRDYQADTQYF
TGTGCCAGCCGGGACTATCAAGCAGATACGCAGTATTTT
>TRBV7-9|TRBJ1-2|.|few
CASSLLSGPLGYGYTF
TGTGCCAGCAGCTTACTATCAGGGCCGCTTGGGTATGGCTACACCTTC
>TRBV2|TRBJ2-7|.|.
CASSEDPREQYF
TGTGCCAGCAGTGAAGACCCCAGGGAGCAGTACTTC
>TRBV7-6|TRBJ1-1|TRBD1|few
CASSLAHRGGRTEAFF
TGTGCCAGCAGCTTAGCCCACAGAGGGGGCAGAACTGAAGCTTTCTTT
>TRBV7-9|TRBJ2-7|TRBD1|few
CASSRQGREQYF
TGTGCCAGCAGCCGACAGGGACGAGAGCAGTACTTC
>TRBV7-8|TRBJ1-6|.|few
CASPPSRAPKANSPLHF
TGTGCCAGCCCACCGTCCCGAGCCCCTAAAGCCAATTCACCCCTCCACTTT
>TRBV29-1|TRBJ1-2|.|once
CSVYLSGANYGYTF
TGCAGCGTTTATCTATCGGGTGCTAACTATGGCTACACCTTC
>TRBV6-5|TRBJ2-2|.|.
CASSLGAGGETGELFF
TGTGCCAGCAGTCTCGGGGCGGGCGGAGAAACCGGGGAGCTGTTTTTT
>TRBV12-3/TRBV12-4|TRBJ1-4|.|.
CASRPPNEKLFF
TGTGCCAGCAGGCCCCCTAATGAAAAACTGTTTTTT
>TRBV27|TRBJ2-7|TRBD2|many
CASSPGLAGGYEQYF
TGTGCCAGCAGTCCAGGACTAGCGGGGGGTTACGAGCAGTACTTC
>TRBV6-6|TRBJ2-1|.|many
CASTDSSNEQFF
TGTGCCAGCACCGATTCATCCAATGAGCAGTTCTTC
>TRBV29-1|TRBJ2-2|.|many
CSVGQGGAHTGELFF
TGCAGCGTTGGTCAGGGGGGGGCGCACACCGGGGAGCTGTTTTTT
>TRBV11-1|TRBJ2-1|.|.
CASSLGGYGYNEQFF
TGTGCCAGCAGCTTAGGGGGGTACGGGTACAATGAGCAGTTCTTC
>TRBV4-1|TRBJ1-4|TRBD1|few
CASSQDAGGILVATNEKLFF
TGCGCCAGCAGCCAAGATGCAGGGGGCATTCTCGTTGCAACTAATGAAAAACTGTTTTTT
>TRBV7-9|TRBJ2-3|TRBD2|.
CASSLRGVMDTQYF
TGTGCCAGCAGCCTCCGGGGGGTTATGGATACGCAGTATTTT
>TRBV20-1|TRBJ2-3|.|many
CSARPQGGTTDTQYF
TGCAGTGCTCGCCCCCAGGGGGGGACCACAGATACGCAGTATTTT
>TRBV7-9|TRBJ2-2|.|few
CASSSYHLHPTGELFF
TGTGCCAGCAGCTCCTACCACCTACACCCCACCGGGGAGCTGTTTTTT
>TRBV6-2/TRBV6-3|TRBJ2-1|.|few
CASSYGVTSPQFF
TGTGCCAGCAGTTACGGGGTGACTAGTCCGCAGTTCTTC
>TRBV6-2/TRBV6-3|TRBJ2-2|.|many
CASSYSDPNTGELFF
TGTGCCAGCAGTTACTCGGACCCGAACACCGGGGAGCTGTTTTTT
>TRBV6-8|TRBJ2-3|TRBD2|.
CASSYLAGTDTQYF
TGTGCCAGCAGTTACCTAGCGGGCACAGATACGCAGTATTTT